This TCR beta chain derives from a study of blood T cells in healthy people across ages. General observations from the study: Measured against age, TCR beta diversity per million T cells decreased in a roughly linear manner.

The sample providers were healthy Caucasian people from Russia, aged about 6 to 100. The study isolated at least 7 million PBMCs from each sample. This clonotype was counted between two and nine times. Its cognate antigen is unknown. Primed by a sample-barcoded 5' primer and a J-beta primer mix, a second PCR proceeded for 7 to 11 cycles. Each of the cDNA molecules was tagged by a template-switch adaptor with 12 random nucleotides. TCRdb redid the calling of the 5' RACE reads with MiXCR, one entry per CDR3 protein. The data hold a few hundred thousand distinct CDR3 sequences, with roughly half observed a single time. This CDR3 is built from 17 residues. The germline V gene has CDR1 SEHNR and CDR2 FQNEAQ (reference sequence). The V gene end was trimmed by 3 bases and the J gene end by 2 bases; junction bases not matched to a gene: 6.

Sequenced: blood. This receptor was identified in a man aged 55 to 70 in good health. The chain uses TRBV7-9 and TRBJ2-6; 8 nucleotides match TRBD1. CDR3 DNA sequence: TGTGCCAGCAGCTTGACCAGGGGGCCCACTGGGGCCAACGTCCTGACTTTC. Translation gives CASSLTRGPTGANVLTF. Together with reference TRBV7-9 and TRBJ2-6, the CDR3 gives the full variable domain: DTGVSQNPRHKITKRGQNVTFRCDPISEHNRLYWYRQTLGQGPEFLTYFQNEAQLEKSRLLSDRFSAERPKGSFSTLEIQRTEQGDSAMYLCASSLTRGPTGANVLTFGAGSRLTVL.